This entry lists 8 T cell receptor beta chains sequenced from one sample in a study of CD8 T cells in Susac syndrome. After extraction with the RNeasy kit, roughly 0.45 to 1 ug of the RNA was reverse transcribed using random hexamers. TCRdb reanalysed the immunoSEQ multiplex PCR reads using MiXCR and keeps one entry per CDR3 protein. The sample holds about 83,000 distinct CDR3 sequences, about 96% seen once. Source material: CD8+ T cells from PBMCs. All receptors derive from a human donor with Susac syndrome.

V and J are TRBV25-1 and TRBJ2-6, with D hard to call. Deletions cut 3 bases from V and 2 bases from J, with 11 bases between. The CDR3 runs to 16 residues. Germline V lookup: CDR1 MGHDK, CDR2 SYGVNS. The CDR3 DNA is TGTGCCAGCAGTGATCTTCTGAAGCCTGGGGCCAACGTCCTGACTTTC. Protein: CASSDLLKPGANVLTF.

The CDR3 loop is CSARDQGFGGNQPQHF. The CDR3 DNA is TGCAGTGCTAGAGATCAAGGGTTTGGGGGCAATCAGCCCCAGCATTTT. The V gene is TRBV20-1, the J gene TRBJ1-5, with D hard to call. The CDR3 covers 16 residues. The germline V and J ends were trimmed by 0 bases and 2 bases, with 14 bases remaining between them. Germline V gene data show CDR1 as DFQATT and CDR2 as SNEGSKA (reference sequence).

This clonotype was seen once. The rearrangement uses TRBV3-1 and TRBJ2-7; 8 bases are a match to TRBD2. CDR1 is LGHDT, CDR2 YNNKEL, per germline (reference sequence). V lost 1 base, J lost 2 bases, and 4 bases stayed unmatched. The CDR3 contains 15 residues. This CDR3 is CASSQGLARTYEQYF. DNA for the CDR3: TGTGCCAGCAGCCAAGGACTAGCGAGAACCTACGAGCAGTACTTC.

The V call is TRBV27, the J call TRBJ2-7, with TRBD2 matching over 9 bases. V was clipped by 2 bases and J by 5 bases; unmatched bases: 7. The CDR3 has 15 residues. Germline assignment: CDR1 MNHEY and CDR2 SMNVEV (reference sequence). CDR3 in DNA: TGTGCCAGCAGTTTAGCCTCTAGCGGGATGAACGAGCAGTACTTC. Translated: CASSLASSGMNEQYF.

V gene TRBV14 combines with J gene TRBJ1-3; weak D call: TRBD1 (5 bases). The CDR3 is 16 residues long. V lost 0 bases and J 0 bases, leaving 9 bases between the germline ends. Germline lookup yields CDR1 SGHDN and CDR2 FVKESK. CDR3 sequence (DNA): TGTGCCAGCAGCCAAGAACGACAGAGCTCTGGAAACACCATATATTTT. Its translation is CASSQERQSSGNTIYF.

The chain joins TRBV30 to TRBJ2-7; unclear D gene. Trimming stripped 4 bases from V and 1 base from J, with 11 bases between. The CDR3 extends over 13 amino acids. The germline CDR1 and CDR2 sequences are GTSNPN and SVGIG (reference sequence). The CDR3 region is CAWTPGVSYEQYF. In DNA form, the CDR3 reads TGTGCCTGGACCCCGGGCGTTTCCTACGAGCAGTACTTC.

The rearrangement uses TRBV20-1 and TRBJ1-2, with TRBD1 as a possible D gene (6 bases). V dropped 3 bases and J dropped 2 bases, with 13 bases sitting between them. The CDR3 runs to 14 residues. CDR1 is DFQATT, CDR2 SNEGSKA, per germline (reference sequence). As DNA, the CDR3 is TGCAGTGCTAGGTCCGGGCAGGGGAACTATGGCTACACCTTC. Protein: CSARSGQGNYGYTF.

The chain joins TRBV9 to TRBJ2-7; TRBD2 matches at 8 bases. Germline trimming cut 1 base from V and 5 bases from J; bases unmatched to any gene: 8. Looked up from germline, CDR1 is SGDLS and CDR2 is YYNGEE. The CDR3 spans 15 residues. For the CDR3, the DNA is TGTGCCAGCAGCGTAAGCGGGAGCCCTATGAACGAGCAGTACTTC. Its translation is CASSVSGSPMNEQYF.